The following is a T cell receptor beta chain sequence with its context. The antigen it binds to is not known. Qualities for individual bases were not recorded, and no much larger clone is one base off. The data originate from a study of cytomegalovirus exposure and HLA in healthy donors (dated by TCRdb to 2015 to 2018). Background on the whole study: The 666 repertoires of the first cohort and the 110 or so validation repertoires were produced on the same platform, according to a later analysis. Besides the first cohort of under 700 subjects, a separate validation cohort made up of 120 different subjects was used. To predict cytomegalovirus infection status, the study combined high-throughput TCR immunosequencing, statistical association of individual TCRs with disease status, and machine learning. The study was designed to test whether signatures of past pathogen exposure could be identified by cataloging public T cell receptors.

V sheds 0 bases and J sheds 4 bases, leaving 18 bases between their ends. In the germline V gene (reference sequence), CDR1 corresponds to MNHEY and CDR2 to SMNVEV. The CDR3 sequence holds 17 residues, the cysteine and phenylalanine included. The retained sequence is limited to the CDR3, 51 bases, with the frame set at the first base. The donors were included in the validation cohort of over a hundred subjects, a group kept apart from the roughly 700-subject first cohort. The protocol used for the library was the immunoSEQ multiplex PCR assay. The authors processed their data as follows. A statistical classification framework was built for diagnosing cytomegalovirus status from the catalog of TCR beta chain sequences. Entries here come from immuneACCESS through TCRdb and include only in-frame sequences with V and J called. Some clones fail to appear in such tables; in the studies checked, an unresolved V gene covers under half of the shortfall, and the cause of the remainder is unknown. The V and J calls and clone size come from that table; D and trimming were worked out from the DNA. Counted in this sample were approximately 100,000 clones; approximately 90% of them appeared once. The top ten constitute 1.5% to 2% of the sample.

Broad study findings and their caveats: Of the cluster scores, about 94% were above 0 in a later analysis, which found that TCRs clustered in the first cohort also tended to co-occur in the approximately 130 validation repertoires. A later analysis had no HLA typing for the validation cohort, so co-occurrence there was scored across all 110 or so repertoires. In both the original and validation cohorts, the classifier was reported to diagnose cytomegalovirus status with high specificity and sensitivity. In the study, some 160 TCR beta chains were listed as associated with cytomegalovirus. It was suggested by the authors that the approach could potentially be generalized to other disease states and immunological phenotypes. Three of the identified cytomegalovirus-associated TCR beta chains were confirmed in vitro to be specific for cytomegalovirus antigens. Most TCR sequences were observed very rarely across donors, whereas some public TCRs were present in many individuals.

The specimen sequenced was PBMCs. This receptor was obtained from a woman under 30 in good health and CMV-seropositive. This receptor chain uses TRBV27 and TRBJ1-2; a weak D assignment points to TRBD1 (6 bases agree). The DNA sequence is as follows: TGTGCCAGCAGTTTATCCCTTCTACAGGGTATAGGCTATGGCTACACCTTC. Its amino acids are CASSLSLLQGIGYGYTF.